The 17 T cell receptor beta chains reported below all come from one sample, sequenced in a study of blood T cell repertoires in COVID-19. The assay was immunoSEQ multiplex PCR, and TCRdb's table has in-frame clones only and misses some. The sample lists some 99,000 clones; more than 70% were seen once. Material: peripheral blood. Receptors were obtained from a man between 65 and 80 years old with acute or convalescent COVID-19.

The chain combines TRBV11-2 with TRBJ2-7, with D maybe TRBD1 (6 bases). Germline V gives CDR1 SGHAT, CDR2 FQNNGV. The CDR3 is 14 residues long. V lost 4 bases, J lost 4 bases, and 14 bases lay in between. The DNA of the CDR3 is TGTGCCAGCAGCTATCTCACTCAGGGGTACGAGCAGTACTTC. It codes for CASSYLTQGYEQYF.

This chain uses TRBV28 with TRBJ2-3; TRBD2 agrees at 8 bases. There are 15 residues in the CDR3. The germline CDR1 and CDR2 sequences are MDHEN and SYDVKM. With 8 bases clipped from V and 2 bases from J, the junction kept 9 bases outside the gene matches. The CDR3 DNA reads TGTGCCAGCCTGCTAGCGGGCGCTCCCACAGATACGCAGTATTTT. This sequence encodes CASLLAGAPTDTQYF.

The chain has TRBV28 and TRBJ2-3; D call uncertain. CDR3 length equals 14 residues. The V end lost 6 bases, the J end lost 0 bases, and 10 bases lay between the germline ends. Germline loops: CDR1 MDHEN, CDR2 SYDVKM. The CDR3 DNA is TGTGCCAGCAGCGAGCTAGTGAGCACAGATACGCAGTATTTT. This encodes CASSELVSTDTQYF.

The chain carries TRBV5-1 and TRBJ1-5; 10 bases match TRBD1. The germline V gene encodes CDR1 SGHRS and CDR2 YFSETQ. This CDR3 region has 15 residues. V trimming: 6 bases; J trimming: 4 bases; junction bases outside the gene matches: 7. CDR3 protein: CASIRGQGQNQPQHF. The CDR3, as DNA: TGCGCCAGCATAAGGGGACAGGGGCAAAATCAGCCCCAGCATTTT.

Only one count was recorded for this clone. The J gene is TRBJ1-2, the V gene TRBV9; TRBD1 agrees at 10 bases. The V and J ends lost 3 bases and 7 bases, in that order; junction bases with no gene match: 3. The CDR3 runs to 13 residues. Germline loops: CDR1 SGDLS, CDR2 YYNGEE. This chain's CDR3 is CASSDGQGGGYTF. CDR3 DNA: TGTGCCAGCAGCGATGGACAGGGGGGTGGCTACACCTTC.

J is TRBJ1-1 and V is TRBV27; 7 bases are a match to TRBD1. CDR3 size: 17 residues. The V and J ends lost 2 bases and 1 base, in that order; junction bases with no gene match: 10. The V gene's germline CDR1 is MNHEY and CDR2 SMNVEV (reference sequence). The CDR3 coding sequence is TGTGCCAGCAGTTTAGGGACGACAGGGCGTGGGAACACTGAAGCTTTCTTT. Protein sequence: CASSLGTTGRGNTEAFF.

CDR3 loop: CASSLVAGNTIYF. The CDR3 coding sequence is TGTGCCAGCAGCTTAGTGGCCGGAAACACCATATATTTT. The rearrangement uses TRBV11-2 and TRBJ1-3; D is unresolved. The CDR3 contains 13 residues. Germline CDR1 reads SGHAT; CDR2 reads FQNNGV. V lost 1 base and J 4 bases, leaving 5 bases between the germline ends.

The rearrangement joins TRBV3-1 (or the pseudogene TRBV3-2) to TRBJ1-5, with 12 bases matching TRBD1. Germline-derived CDR1 and CDR2 are LGHDT and YNNKEL (reference sequence). There are 16 residues in the CDR3. The V segment lost 4 bases and the J segment 6 bases; nucleotides outside the gene matches: 7. The CDR3 spells CASSRGTGGRSQPQHF. The CDR3 DNA reads TGTGCCAGCAGCCGAGGGACAGGGGGCCGTAGTCAGCCCCAGCATTTT.

The chain joins TRBV5-4 to TRBJ2-3; TRBD2 matches at 12 bases. J gave up 5 bases and V 4 bases, and 17 bases lay outside the gene matches. Per germline, CDR1 SGHNT and CDR2 YYREEE (reference sequence). The CDR3 is 19 residues long. The DNA of the CDR3 is TGTGCCAGCAGCCTGGGTGGAGGGTTTACTAGCGGGAGGATAGATACGCAGTATTTT. As protein: CASSLGGGFTSGRIDTQYF.

This rearrangement joins TRBV5-6 to TRBJ2-1; 9 nucleotides line up with TRBD2. The CDR3 runs to 14 residues. The germline gives CDR1 SGHDT, CDR2 YYEEEE. J was trimmed by 9 bases and V by 0 bases; bases with no gene match: 4. Written as DNA, the CDR3 is TGTGCCAGCAGCTTGGGACTAGCGGAGGGTGAGCAGTTCTTC. This codes for CASSLGLAEGEQFF.

This clone was seen a few times. The gene calls are TRBV6-5 and TRBJ2-2; D might be TRBD1 (5 bases). CDR3 length: 15 residues. Trimming removed 0 bases from V and 4 bases from J, with 9 bases in between. Germline assignment: CDR1 MNHEY and CDR2 SVGAGI. The CDR3: CASSYSSRATGELFF. In DNA, the CDR3 is TGTGCCAGCAGTTACTCGTCCAGGGCCACCGGGGAGCTGTTTTTT.

This clone was found a few times. V usage is TRBV4-2 and J usage is TRBJ1-2; weak D call: TRBD1 (6 bases). The CDR3 is 14 amino acids. The ends were cut back, 4 bases at V and 4 bases at J, with 13 bases in the middle. Germline-derived CDR1 and CDR2 are LGHNA and YNFKEQ. CDR3 DNA: TGTGCCAGCAGCCCCGCCAGGGGCGCCTATGGCTACACCTTC. Translating gives CASSPARGAYGYTF.

This sequence joins TRBV7-9 and TRBJ2-1, with D possibly being TRBD2 (5 bases). CDR1 and CDR2 (germline): SEHNR, FQNEAQ (reference sequence). V gave up 3 bases and J gave up 4 bases, with 16 bases separating them. This CDR3 has 16 amino acids. CDR3 sequence (DNA): TGTGCCAGCAGCTTCACGTCTGGCGGAGGATACAATGAGCAGTTCTTC. The encoded protein is CASSFTSGGGYNEQFF.

This clone was observed a few times. The rearrangement uses TRBV28 and TRBJ1-5; the match to TRBD1 covers 7 bases. J gave up 1 base and V 5 bases, and 8 bases lay outside the gene matches. Germline CDR1 MDHEN, CDR2 SYDVKM. This CDR3 is 16 amino acids long. CDR3 region: CASSPEDRPSNQPQHF. The CDR3, as DNA: TGTGCCAGCAGTCCCGAGGACAGGCCCAGCAATCAGCCCCAGCATTTT. Complete variable domain (other parts from reference TRBV28 and TRBJ1-5): DVKVTQSSRYLVKRTGEKVFLECVQDMDHENMFWYRQDPGLGLRLIYFSYDVKMKEKGDIPEGYSVSREKKERFSLILESASTNQTSMYLCASSPEDRPSNQPQHFGDGTRLSIL.

The J gene is TRBJ2-1, the V gene TRBV3-1 (or the pseudogene TRBV3-2); a weak D match, TRBD2 (6 bases). The CDR3 is made up of 12 amino acids. Germline V CDR1 and CDR2: LGHDT, YNNKEL (reference sequence). V was shortened by 4 bases and J by 12 bases, with 13 bases between the two germline ends. The CDR3 loop is CASSPREQGQFF. The CDR3, as DNA: TGTGCCAGCAGCCCCCGGGAGCAGGGGCAGTTCTTC.

The chain employs TRBV27 and TRBJ2-7; no clear D. The CDR3 extends over 15 amino acids. Germline CDR1 and CDR2: MNHEY and SMNVEV (reference sequence). V lost 7 bases, J lost 2 bases, and 18 bases lay in between. The CDR3 region has the DNA TGTGCCAGCATTCTAAGCCGAAGTATCGCCTACGAGCAGTACTTC. Encoded protein: CASILSRSIAYEQYF.

The chain uses TRBV6-5 and TRBJ1-6, with unresolved D. This CDR3 has 12 residues. The V gene's germline CDR1 is MNHEY and CDR2 SVGAGI. V was trimmed by 6 bases and J by 9 bases, leaving 9 bases between them. CDR3 nucleotide sequence: TGTGCCAGCAGGCGCTCCCCTTCACCCCTCCACTTT. Amino acid sequence: CASRRSPSPLHF.